This T cell receptor beta chain appears in the sequencing data of a study of radiotherapy plus CTLA-4 blockade in lung cancer. Study results and limitations: Reports identified early blood T cell clone dynamics, with interferon-beta, as the best response predictor. Radiotherapy plus ipilimumab was followed by expansion in blood of tumor-derived TCR clones.

Patients with chemo-refractory metastatic non-small-cell lung cancer received focal radiation plus CTLA-4 blockade with ipilimumab. Sequenced by immunoSEQ multiplex PCR; TCRdb stores in-frame clones only, minus some. Seen here are 60,000 to 70,000 clones, about 83% observed once, and the top ten hold roughly 3.9%. Note on this clone: What it binds is not known.

Looked up from germline, CDR1 is LGHNA and CDR2 is YNFKEQ. This CDR3 contains 14 residues. The TCR sequence derives from a human donor with non-small cell lung cancer who had a partial response to radiotherapy plus ipilimumab. The sample here was peripheral blood, taken from a patient treated with radiotherapy plus ipilimumab. V and J are TRBV4-2 and TRBJ2-5; D ambiguous. The DNA matches TRBJ2-7 better at its end, which makes the J call doubtful. Here the CDR3 reads CASSQEKRSYEQYF. The CDR3 bases are TGTGCCAGCAGCCAAGAGAAACGCTCCTACGAGCAGTACTTC.